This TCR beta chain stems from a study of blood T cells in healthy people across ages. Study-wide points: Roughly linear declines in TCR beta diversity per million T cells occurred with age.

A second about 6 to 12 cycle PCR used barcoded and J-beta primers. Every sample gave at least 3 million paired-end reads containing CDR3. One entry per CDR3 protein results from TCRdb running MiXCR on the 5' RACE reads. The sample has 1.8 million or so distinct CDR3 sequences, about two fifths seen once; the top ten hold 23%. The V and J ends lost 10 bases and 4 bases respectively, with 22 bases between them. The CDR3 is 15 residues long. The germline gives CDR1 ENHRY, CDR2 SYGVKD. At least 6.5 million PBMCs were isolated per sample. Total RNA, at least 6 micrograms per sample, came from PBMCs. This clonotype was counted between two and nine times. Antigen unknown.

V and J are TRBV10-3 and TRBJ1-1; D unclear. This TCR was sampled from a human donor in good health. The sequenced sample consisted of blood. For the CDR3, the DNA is TGTGCCACCGTACGACCCCCGGCGGGTGCCACTGAAGCTTTCTTT. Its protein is CATVRPPAGATEAFF.